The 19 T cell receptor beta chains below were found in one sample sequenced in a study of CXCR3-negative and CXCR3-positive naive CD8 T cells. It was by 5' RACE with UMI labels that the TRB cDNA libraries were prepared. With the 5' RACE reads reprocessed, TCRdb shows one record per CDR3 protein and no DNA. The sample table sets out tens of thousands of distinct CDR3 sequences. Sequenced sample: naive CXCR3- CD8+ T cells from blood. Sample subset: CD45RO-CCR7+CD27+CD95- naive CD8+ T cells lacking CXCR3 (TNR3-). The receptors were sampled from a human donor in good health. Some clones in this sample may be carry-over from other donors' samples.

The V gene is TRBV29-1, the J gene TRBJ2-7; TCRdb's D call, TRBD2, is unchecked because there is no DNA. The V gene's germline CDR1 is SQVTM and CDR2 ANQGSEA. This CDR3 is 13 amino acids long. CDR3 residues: CSVQTSMGYEQYF.

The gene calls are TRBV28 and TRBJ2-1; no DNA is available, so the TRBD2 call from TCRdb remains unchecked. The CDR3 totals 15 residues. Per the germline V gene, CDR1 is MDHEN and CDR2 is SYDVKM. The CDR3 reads CASRPTSGYYNEQFF.

This CDR3 is CASSGQGNEKLFF. The V gene is TRBV18, the J gene TRBJ1-4; TCRdb's D call of TRBD1 is untestable without DNA. The CDR3 extends over 13 amino acids. In germline, CDR1 is KGHSH, CDR2 LQKENI.

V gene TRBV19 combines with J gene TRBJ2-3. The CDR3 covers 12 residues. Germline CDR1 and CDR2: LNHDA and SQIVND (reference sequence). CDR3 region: CASKGDTDTQYF.

CDR3 in amino acids: CASSEGAIYGYTF. The chain is built from TRBV25-1 and TRBJ1-2; TCRdb names TRBD1, which stays unverified in the absence of DNA. The CDR3 sequence is 13 residues long. Germline CDR1 reads MGHDK; CDR2 reads SYGVNS.

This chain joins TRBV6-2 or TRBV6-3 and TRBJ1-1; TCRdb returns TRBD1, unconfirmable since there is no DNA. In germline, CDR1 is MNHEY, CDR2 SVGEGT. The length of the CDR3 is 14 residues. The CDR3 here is CATERGFGTTEAFF.

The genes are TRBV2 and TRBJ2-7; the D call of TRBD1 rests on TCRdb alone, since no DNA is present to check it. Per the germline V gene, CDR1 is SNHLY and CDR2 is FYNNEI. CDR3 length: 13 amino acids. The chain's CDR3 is CASRLGQAYEQYF.

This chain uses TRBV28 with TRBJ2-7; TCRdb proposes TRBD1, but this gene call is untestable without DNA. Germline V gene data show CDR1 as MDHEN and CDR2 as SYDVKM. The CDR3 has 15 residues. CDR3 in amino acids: CASSFRGSPRNEQYF.

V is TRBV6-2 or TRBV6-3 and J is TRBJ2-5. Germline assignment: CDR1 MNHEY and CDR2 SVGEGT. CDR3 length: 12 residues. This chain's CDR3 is CASSWQKETQYF.

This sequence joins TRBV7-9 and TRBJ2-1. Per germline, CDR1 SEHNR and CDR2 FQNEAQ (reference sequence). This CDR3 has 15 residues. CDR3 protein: CASQLAGGFYNEQFF.

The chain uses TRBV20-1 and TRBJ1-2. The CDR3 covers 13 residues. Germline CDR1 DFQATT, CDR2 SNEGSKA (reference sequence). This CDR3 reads CSARKLSNYGYTF.

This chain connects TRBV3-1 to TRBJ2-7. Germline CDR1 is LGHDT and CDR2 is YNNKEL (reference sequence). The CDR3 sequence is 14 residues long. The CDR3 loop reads CASSQETISYEQYF.

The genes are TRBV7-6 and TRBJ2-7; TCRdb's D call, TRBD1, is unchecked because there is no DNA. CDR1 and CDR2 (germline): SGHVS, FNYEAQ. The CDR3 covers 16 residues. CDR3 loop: CASSLVLSGPFHEQYF.

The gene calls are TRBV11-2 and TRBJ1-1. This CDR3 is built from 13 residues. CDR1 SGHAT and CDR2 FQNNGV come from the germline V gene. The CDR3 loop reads CASSLGQGLGAFF.

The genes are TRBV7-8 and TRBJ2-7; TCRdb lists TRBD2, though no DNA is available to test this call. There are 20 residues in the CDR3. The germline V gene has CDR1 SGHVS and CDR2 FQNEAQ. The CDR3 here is CASSLAWVTSGGRSSYEQYF.

CDR3 in amino acids: CASSPNTITQGLAAYNEQFF. The rearrangement uses TRBV7-9 and TRBJ2-1; TCRdb reports TRBD1, a call that lacks DNA to check it against. The CDR3 consists of 20 residues. Looked up from germline, CDR1 is SEHNR and CDR2 is FQNEAQ (reference sequence).

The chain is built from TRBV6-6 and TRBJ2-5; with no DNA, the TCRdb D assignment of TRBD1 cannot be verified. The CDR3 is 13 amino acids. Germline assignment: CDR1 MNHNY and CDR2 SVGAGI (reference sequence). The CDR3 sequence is CASSTQGTETQYF.

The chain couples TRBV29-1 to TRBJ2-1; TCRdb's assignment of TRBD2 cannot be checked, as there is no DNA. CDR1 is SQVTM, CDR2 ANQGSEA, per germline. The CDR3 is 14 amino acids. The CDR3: CSVTSGTLFDEQFF.

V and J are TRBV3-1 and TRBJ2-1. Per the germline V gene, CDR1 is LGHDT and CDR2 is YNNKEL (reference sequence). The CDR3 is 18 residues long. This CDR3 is CASSQGIKWGSSYNEQFF.